The 8 T cell receptor beta chains below come from one sample, sequenced in a study of molecular identifiers for immune sequencing clone quantification. TCRdb fed the PCR reads into MiXCR, producing one record per CDR3 protein. The table includes 350,000 or so distinct CDR3 sequences, 20% to 25% detected once. The specimen was naive CD8+ T cells from blood, with Jurkat cell RNA spiked in. The subset is: FACS-sorted CD8+CD4-CCR7+CD45RA+ naive T cells. All receptors derive from a human donor in good health. Some libraries in this study had Jurkat cell RNA spiked in.

This clonotype came up a few times. The chain employs TRBV19 and TRBJ1-5; TRBD1 is a possible D gene (6 bases). Between the trimmed V and J ends, which lost 7 bases and 3 bases, there was a span of 13 bases. This CDR3 is 14 amino acids long. From germline, CDR1 is LNHDA and CDR2 SQIVND (reference sequence). The CDR3 bases are TGTGCCAGTAAATCGCCAGGGGACAATCAGCCCCAGCATTTT. Protein: CASKSPGDNQPQHF.

This clonotype was counted at least ten times. This chain links TRBV2 with TRBJ1-2; a weak D match, TRBD1 (6 bases). The CDR3 has 14 residues. The V and J ends lost 2 bases and 4 bases respectively, with 11 bases between them. Per germline, CDR1 SNHLY and CDR2 FYNNEI. CDR3 sequence (DNA): TGTGCCAGCAGTGAAAATGACAGGCGCTATGGCTACACCTTC. Translating gives CASSENDRRYGYTF.

This clonotype was counted only a few times. The rearrangement joins TRBV18 to TRBJ2-3; D gene uncertain. The CDR3 has 14 residues. Germline V gene lookup returns CDR1 KGHSH and CDR2 LQKENI. With 2 bases removed from V and 5 bases from J, the gap between germline ends came to 11 bases. The CDR3 DNA follows: TGTGCCAGCTCACCAGAGCTGAACAGAGATACGCAGTATTTT. It translates to CASSPELNRDTQYF. The full variable domain, rest sourced from reference TRBV18 and TRBJ2-3, is NAGVMQNPRHLVRRRGQEARLRCSPMKGHSHVYWYRQLPEEGLKFMVYLQKENIIDESGMPKERFSAEFPKEGPSILRIQQVVRGDSAAYFCASSPELNRDTQYFGPGTRLTVL.

This clonotype was observed at least ten times. The chain joins TRBV28 to TRBJ1-5; no clear D. The CDR3 has 14 residues. V lost 3 bases and J 0 bases, leaving 6 bases between the germline ends. The germline V gene encodes CDR1 MDHEN and CDR2 SYDVKM. The CDR3 DNA sequence: TGTGCCAGCAGTTTTATGTATAGCAATCAGCCCCAGCATTTT. This encodes CASSFMYSNQPQHF.

The table lists this clonotype with many counts. The gene calls are TRBV7-2 and TRBJ2-5; 8 bases match TRBD2. The CDR3 loop spans 16 amino acids. CDR1 SGHTA and CDR2 FQGNSA come from the germline V gene. V was pared by 5 bases and J by 0 bases, with 8 bases of the junction left unmatched. The CDR3 sequence is CASSTGLAEHQETQYF. The DNA of the CDR3 is TGTGCCAGCAGCACCGGACTAGCAGAACACCAAGAGACCCAGTACTTC.

The J gene is TRBJ2-1, the V gene TRBV10-3; no definite D call. Germline values: CDR1 ENHRY, CDR2 SYGVKD. The CDR3 loop spans 12 amino acids. The V gene lost 3 bases and the J gene lost 7 bases, with 7 bases spanning the gap. DNA for the CDR3: TGTGCCATCAGTGATTCCCCGAATGAGCAGTTCTTC. This encodes CAISDSPNEQFF.

This clonotype has at least ten counts. The V call is TRBV5-1, the J call TRBJ2-5, with 12 bases matching TRBD2. This CDR3 region has 18 residues. Germline CDR1 reads SGHRS; CDR2 reads YFSETQ. The trim removed 2 bases at V and 0 bases at J, leaving 8 bases unmatched. CDR3 sequence (DNA): TGCGCCAGCAGCTTAACCGGACTAGCGGGGAGCTACCAAGAGACCCAGTACTTC. Translated: CASSLTGLAGSYQETQYF.

In regard to this clonotype: This may stem from a read error, because a much larger clone lies one nucleotide away. V and J are TRBV24-1 and TRBJ2-3; no reliable D call. The germline V and J ends were trimmed by 7 bases and 1 base, with 8 bases remaining between them. Germline CDR1 is KGHDR and CDR2 is SFDVKD. The CDR3 sequence is 13 residues long. The CDR3 DNA follows: TGTGCCACCAGGCCTCCCTGCACAGATACGCAGTATTTT. This gives the protein CATRPPCTDTQYF.